The clone carrying this T cell receptor (beta chain) was seen more than once but under ten times. Its antigen is unknown. These data are taken from a study of T cells in Graves' hyperthyroidism and ophthalmopathy. The blood specimen was taken at initial hyperthyroidism diagnosis, before any ophthalmopathy symptoms. Fresh peripheral blood, 7.5 to 10 ml, yielded the PBMCs. Amplification of TCR beta CDR3 regions used RNA as the template. An initial round of RT-PCR targeting the TCR CDR3 relied on the HTBI primer set. TCRdb called the multiplex PCR reads again in MiXCR, with one record for every CDR3 protein. The sample carries some 600,000 distinct CDR3 sequences, around 14% recorded once. This CDR3 is built from 17 residues. The germline V gene encodes CDR1 SGDLS and CDR2 YYNGEE. Trimming shortened V by 3 bases and J by 5 bases, and 21 bases separated the two germline ends. General study results and limits: Most clonotypes expanded in the thyroid (above 0.001) were also present in blood. Before onset, by a median of approximately 6.2 months, the model predicted ophthalmopathy.

Sequenced input: blood. The chain combines TRBV9 with TRBJ2-1; D possibly corresponds to TRBD1 (5 bases). This sequence was found in a woman aged 30 to 39 with Graves' hyperthyroidism that later progressed to Graves' ophthalmopathy. CDR3 residues: CASSARFEGAMNNEQFF. CDR3 nucleotides: TGTGCCAGCAGCGCCAGATTTGAAGGGGCGATGAACAATGAGCAGTTCTTC.